This T cell receptor (beta chain) was found in a study of blood T cell repertoires in COVID-19. This table comes from immunoSEQ multiplex PCR, and its TCRdb copy is limited to in-frame clones, with some not included. The sample holds 400,000 to 550,000 clones, nearly 90% seen once. The CDR3 spans 15 residues. CDR1 is WSHSY, CDR2 SAAADI, per germline. J was trimmed by 5 bases and V by 3 bases; bases with no gene match: 7. The chain is built from TRBV10-2 and TRBJ2-3, with 8 bases identical to TRBD2. The TCR comes from a woman under 30 with acute COVID-19. Sequencing used PBMCs or T cells enriched from blood (not recorded which). The CDR3 DNA reads TGCGCCAGCAGTGAAGGTTCCCTAGCGGGAGATACGCAGTATTTT. As protein: CASSEGSLAGDTQYF.